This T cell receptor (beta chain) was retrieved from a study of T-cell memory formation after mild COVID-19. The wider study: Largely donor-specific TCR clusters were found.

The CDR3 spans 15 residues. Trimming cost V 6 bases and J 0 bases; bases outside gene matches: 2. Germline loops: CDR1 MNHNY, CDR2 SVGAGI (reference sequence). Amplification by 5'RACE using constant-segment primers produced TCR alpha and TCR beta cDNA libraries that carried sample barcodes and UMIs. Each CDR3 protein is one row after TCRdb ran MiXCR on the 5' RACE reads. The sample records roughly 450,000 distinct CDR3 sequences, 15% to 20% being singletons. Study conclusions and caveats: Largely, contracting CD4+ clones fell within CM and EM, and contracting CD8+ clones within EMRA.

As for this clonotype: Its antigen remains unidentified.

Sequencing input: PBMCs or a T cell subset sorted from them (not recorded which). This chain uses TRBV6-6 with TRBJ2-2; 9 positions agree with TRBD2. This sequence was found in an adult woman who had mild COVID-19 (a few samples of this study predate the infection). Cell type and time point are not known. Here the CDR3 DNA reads TGTGCCAGCAGAAGGACTAGCGCGAACACCGGGGAGCTGTTTTTT. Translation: CASRRTSANTGELFF.